This T cell receptor (beta chain) stems from a study of OX40 agonist ivuxolimab in advanced cancers. About the study: Each patient was given ivuxolimab into a vein every 2 weeks, at 0.01 to 10 mg/kg. Allowance was made for prior anti-PD-1, anti-PD-L1 or anti-CTLA-4 therapy, and roughly 40% had some.

V lost 0 bases, J lost 5 bases, and 7 bases stayed unmatched. The germline gives CDR1 MGHRA, CDR2 YSYEKL. The CDR3 is 15 residues long. TCRdb keeps only in-frame clones here, not all; method: immunoSEQ multiplex PCR. The sample includes almost 50,000 clones, 80% to 90% of them seen just once. The chain carries TRBV4-1 and TRBJ2-7, with 7 nucleotides matching TRBD1. The origin of this receptor is an adult with an advanced solid tumor such as melanoma, head and neck, liver or kidney cancer. The sequences come from CD4+ or CD8+ T cells sorted from blood, collected in a trial of the OX40 agonist ivuxolimab. The CDR3 DNA follows: TGCGCCAGCAGCCAAGATACTGGCAGGGGGAACGAGCAGTACTTC. It is translated as CASSQDTGRGNEQYF.